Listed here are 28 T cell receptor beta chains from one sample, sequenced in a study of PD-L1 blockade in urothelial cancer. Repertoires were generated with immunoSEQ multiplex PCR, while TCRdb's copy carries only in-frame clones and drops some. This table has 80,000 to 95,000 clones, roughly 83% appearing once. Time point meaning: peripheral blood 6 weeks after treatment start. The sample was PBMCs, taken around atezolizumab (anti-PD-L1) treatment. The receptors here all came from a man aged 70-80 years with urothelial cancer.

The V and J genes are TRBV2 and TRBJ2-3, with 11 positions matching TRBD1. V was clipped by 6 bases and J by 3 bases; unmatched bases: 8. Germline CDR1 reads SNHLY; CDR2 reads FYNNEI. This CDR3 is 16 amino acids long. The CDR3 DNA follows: TGTGCCAGCAGCGAACTCGGACAGGGGGCGACAGATACGCAGTATTTT. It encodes CASSELGQGATDTQYF.

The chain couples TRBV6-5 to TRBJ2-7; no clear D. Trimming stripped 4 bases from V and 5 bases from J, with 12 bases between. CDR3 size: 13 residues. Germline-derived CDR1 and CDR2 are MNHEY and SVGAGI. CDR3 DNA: TGTGCCAGCAGTTTCGCTGGTGAGGACGAGCAGTACTTC. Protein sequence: CASSFAGEDEQYF.

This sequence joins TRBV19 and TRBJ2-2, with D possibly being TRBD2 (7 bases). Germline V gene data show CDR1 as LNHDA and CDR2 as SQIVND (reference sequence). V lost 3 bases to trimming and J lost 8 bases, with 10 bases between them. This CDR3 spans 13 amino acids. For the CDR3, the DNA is TGTGCCAGTAGTATTGGGGGGGCTGGGGAGCTGTTTTTT. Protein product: CASSIGGAGELFF. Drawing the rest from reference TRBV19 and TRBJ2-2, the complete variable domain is DGGITQSPKYLFRKEGQNVTLSCEQNLNHDAMYWYRQDPGQGLRLIYYSQIVNDFQKGDIAEGYSVSREKKESFPLTVTSAQKNPTAFYLCASSIGGAGELFFGEGSRLTVL.

CDR3 in DNA: TGTGCCAGCTCACCAGAGGGAATGGACTACGAGCAGTACTTC. Translation: CASSPEGMDYEQYF. This chain uses TRBV18 with TRBJ2-7; D is possibly TRBD2 (5 bases). The CDR3 consists of 14 residues. Germline loops: CDR1 KGHSH, CDR2 LQKENI. Trimming cost V 2 bases and J 3 bases, with 11 bases left between them.

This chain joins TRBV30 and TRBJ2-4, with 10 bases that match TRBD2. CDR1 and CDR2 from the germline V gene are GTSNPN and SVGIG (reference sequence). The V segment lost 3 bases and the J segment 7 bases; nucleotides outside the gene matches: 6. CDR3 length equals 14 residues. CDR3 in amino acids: CAWSAGLAMNIQYF. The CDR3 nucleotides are TGTGCCTGGAGCGCGGGACTAGCGATGAACATTCAGTACTTC. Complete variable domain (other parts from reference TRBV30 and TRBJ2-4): SQTIHQWPATLVQPVGSPLSLECTVEGTSNPNLYWYRQAAGRGLQLLFYSVGIGQISSEVPQNLSASRPQDRQFILSSKKLLLSDSGFYLCAWSAGLAMNIQYFGAGTRLSVL.

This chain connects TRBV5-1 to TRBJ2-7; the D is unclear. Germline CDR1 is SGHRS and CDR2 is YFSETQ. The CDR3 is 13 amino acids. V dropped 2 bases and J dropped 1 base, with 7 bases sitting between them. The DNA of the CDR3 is TGCGCCAGCAGCTTACATCAATCCTACGAGCAGTACTTC. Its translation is CASSLHQSYEQYF.

CDR3 nucleotides: TGTGCCAGCAGCCAAGAAGGGACTAGCGGGGGGGAGACAGATACGCAGTATTTT. Residues: CASSQEGTSGGETDTQYF. The chain is built from TRBV4-2 and TRBJ2-3, with 16 bases identical to TRBD2. Germline CDR1 is LGHNA and CDR2 is YNFKEQ. The CDR3 sequence is 18 residues long. Trimming at V came to 0 bases and at J to 3 bases, leaving 3 bases not matched to a gene.

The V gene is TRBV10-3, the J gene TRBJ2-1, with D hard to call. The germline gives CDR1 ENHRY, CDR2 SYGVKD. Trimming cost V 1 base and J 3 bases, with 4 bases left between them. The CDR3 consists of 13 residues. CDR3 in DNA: TGTGCCATCAGTGAGTTAGACTACAATGAGCAGTTCTTC. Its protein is CAISELDYNEQFF.

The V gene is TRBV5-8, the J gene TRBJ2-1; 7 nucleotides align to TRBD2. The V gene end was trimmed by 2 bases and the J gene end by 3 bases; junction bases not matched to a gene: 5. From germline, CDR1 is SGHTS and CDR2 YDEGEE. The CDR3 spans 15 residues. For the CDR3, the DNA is TGTGCCAGCAGCTTCGGACTAGGTGGCTACAATGAGCAGTTCTTC. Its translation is CASSFGLGGYNEQFF. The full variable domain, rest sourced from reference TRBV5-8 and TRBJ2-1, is EAGVTQSPTHLIKTRGQQATLRCSPISGHTSVYWYQQALGLGLQFLLWYDEGEERNRGNFPPRFSGRQFPNYSSELNVNALELEDSALYLCASSFGLGGYNEQFFGPGTRLTVL.

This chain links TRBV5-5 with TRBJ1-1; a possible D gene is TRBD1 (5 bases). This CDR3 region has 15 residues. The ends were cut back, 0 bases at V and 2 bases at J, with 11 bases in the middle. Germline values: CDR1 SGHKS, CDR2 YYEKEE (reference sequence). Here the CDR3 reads CASSLGQTDNTEAFF. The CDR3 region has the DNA TGTGCCAGCAGCTTGGGACAGACAGATAACACTGAAGCTTTCTTT.

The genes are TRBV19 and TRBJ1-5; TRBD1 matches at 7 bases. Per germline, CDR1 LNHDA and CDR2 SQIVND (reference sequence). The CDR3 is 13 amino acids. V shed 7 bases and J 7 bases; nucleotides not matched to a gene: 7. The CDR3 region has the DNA TGTGCCAGTACCCCGGACAGGAGACAGCCCCAGCATTTT. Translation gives CASTPDRRQPQHF.

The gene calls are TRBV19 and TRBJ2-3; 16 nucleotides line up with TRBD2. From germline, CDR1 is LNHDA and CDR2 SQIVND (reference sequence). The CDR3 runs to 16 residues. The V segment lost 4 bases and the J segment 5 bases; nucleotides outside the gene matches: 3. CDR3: CASSTGLAGGVDTQYF. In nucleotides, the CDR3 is TGTGCCAGTAGTACGGGACTAGCGGGAGGGGTAGATACGCAGTATTTT.

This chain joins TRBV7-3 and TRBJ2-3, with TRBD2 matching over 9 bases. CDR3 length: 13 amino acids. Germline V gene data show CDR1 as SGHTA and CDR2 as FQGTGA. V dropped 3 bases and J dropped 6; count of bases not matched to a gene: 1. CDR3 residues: CASSFTSGDTQYF. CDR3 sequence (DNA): TGTGCCAGCAGCTTCACTAGCGGGGATACGCAGTATTTT.

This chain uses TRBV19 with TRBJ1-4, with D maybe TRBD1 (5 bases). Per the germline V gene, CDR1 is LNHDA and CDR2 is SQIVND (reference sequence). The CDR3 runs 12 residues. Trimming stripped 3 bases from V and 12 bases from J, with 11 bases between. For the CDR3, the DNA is TGTGCCAGTAGTATCCAGGGTGGGGAACTGTTTTTT. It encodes CASSIQGGELFF.

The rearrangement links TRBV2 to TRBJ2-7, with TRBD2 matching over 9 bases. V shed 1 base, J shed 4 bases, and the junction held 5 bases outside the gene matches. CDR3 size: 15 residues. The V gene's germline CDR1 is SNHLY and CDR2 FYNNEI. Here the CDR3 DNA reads TGTGCCAGCAGTGAAGAGAGTAGCGGGAGTTACGAGCAGTACTTC. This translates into CASSEESSGSYEQYF. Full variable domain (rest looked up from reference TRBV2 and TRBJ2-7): EPEVTQTPSHQVTQMGQEVILRCVPISNHLYFYWYRQILGQKVEFLVSFYNNEISEKSEIFDDQFSVERPDGSNFTLKIRSTKLEDSAMYFCASSEESSGSYEQYFGPGTRLTVT.

The CDR3 loop reads CASNPLGDRGNEQYF. DNA for the CDR3: TGTGCCAGCAATCCCCTCGGGGACAGGGGCAACGAGCAGTACTTC. The chain has TRBV2 and TRBJ2-7; 10 bases are a match to TRBD1. V shed 7 bases, J shed 5 bases, and the junction held 11 bases outside the gene matches. Germline-derived CDR1 and CDR2 are SNHLY and FYNNEI. This CDR3 has 15 amino acids. The full variable domain, in which reference TRBV2 and TRBJ2-7 provide the parts outside the CDR3, is EPEVTQTPSHQVTQMGQEVILRCVPISNHLYFYWYRQILGQKVEFLVSFYNNEISEKSEIFDDQFSVERPDGSNFTLKIRSTKLEDSAMYFCASNPLGDRGNEQYFGPGTRLTVT.

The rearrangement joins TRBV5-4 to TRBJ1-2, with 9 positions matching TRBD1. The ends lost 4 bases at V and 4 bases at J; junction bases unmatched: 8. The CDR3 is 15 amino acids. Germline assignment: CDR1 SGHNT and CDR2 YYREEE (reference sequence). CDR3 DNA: TGTGCCAGCAGCATTGACAGGGGGTTGGGCTATGGCTACACCTTC. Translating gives CASSIDRGLGYGYTF.

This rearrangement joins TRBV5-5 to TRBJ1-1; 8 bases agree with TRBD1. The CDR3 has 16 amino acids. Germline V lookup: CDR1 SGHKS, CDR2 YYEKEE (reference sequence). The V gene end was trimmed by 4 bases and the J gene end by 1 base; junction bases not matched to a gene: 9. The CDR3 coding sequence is TGTGCCAGCAGCCTGCGGACAGGGTCAGAGAACACTGAAGCTTTCTTT. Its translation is CASSLRTGSENTEAFF. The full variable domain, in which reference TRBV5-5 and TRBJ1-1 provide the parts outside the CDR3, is DAGVTQSPTHLIKTRGQQVTLRCSPISGHKSVSWYQQVLGQGPQFIFQYYEKEERGRGNFPDRFSARQFPNYSSELNVNALLLGDSALYLCASSLRTGSENTEAFFGQGTRLTVV.

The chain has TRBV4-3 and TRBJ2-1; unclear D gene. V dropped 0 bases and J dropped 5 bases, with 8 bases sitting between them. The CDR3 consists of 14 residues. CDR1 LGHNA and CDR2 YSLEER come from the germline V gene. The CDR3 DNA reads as TGCGCCAGCAGCCAAGATCTAGGCGACAATGAGCAGTTCTTC. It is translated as CASSQDLGDNEQFF.

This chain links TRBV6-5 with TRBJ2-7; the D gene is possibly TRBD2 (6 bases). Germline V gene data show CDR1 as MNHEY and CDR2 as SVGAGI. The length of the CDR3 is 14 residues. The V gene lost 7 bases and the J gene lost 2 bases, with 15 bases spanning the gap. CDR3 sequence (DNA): TGTGCCAGCACTAATCCGGGACTTCCCTACGAGCAGTACTTC. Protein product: CASTNPGLPYEQYF.

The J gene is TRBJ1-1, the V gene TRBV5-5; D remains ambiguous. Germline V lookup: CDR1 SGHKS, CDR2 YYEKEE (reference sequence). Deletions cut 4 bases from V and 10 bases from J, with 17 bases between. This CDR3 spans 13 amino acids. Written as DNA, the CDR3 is TGTGCCAGCAGCAACGCGGAGGACTCCTCAGCTTTCTTT. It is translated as CASSNAEDSSAFF.

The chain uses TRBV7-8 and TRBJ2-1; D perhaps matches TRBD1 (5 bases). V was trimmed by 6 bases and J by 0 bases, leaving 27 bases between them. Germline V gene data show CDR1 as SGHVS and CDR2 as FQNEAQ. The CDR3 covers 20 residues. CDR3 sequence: CASSISGWGRRTSSYNEQFF. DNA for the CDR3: TGTGCCAGCAGTATTTCCGGGTGGGGCAGGCGCACAAGCTCCTACAATGAGCAGTTCTTC.

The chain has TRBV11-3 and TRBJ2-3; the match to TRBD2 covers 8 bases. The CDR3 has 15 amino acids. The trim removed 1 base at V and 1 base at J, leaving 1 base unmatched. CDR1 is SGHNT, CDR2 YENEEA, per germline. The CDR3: CASSLAGGRTDTQYF. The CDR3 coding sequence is TGTGCCAGCAGCTTAGCGGGAGGGCGCACAGATACGCAGTATTTT.

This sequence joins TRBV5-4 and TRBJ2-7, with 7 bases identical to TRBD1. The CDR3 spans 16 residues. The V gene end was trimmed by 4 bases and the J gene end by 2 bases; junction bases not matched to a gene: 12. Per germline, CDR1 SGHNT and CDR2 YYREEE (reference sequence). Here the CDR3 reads CASSVYVSGQTYEQYF. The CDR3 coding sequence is TGTGCCAGCAGCGTATACGTCTCGGGACAGACCTACGAGCAGTACTTC.

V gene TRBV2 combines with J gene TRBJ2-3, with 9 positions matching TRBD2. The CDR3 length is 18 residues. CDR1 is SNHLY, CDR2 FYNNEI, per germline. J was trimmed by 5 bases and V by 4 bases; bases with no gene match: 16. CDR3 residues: CASSGTGTSFLLGDTQYF. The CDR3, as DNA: TGTGCCAGCAGTGGGACCGGGACTAGCTTCCTGCTTGGAGATACGCAGTATTTT. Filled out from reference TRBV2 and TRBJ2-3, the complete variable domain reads EPEVTQTPSHQVTQMGQEVILRCVPISNHLYFYWYRQILGQKVEFLVSFYNNEISEKSEIFDDQFSVERPDGSNFTLKIRSTKLEDSAMYFCASSGTGTSFLLGDTQYFGPGTRLTVL.

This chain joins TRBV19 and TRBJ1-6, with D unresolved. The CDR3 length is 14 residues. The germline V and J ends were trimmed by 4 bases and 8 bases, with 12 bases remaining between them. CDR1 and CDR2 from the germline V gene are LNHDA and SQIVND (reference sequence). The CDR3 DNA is TGTGCCAGTAGTACCCAGGTTTACCATTCACCCCTCCACTTT. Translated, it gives CASSTQVYHSPLHF.

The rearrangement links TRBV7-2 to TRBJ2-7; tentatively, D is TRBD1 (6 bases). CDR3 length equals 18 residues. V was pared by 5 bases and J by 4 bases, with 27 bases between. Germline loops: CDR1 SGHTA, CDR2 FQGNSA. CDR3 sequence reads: CASSTRGHGASEAYEQYF. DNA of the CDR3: TGTGCCAGCAGCACCAGGGGCCATGGGGCGAGCGAGGCTTACGAGCAGTACTTC.

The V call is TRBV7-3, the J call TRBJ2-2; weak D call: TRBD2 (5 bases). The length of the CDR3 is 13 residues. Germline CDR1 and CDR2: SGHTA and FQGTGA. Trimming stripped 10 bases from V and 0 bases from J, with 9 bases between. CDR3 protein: CATAGSNTGELFF. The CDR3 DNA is TGTGCCACCGCGGGTTCGAACACCGGGGAGCTGTTTTTT. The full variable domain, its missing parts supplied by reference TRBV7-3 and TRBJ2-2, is GAGVSQTPSNKVTEKGKYVELRCDPISGHTALYWYRQSLGQGPEFLIYFQGTGAADDSGLPNDRFFAVRPEGSVSTLKIQRTERGDSAVYLCATAGSNTGELFFGEGSRLTVL.